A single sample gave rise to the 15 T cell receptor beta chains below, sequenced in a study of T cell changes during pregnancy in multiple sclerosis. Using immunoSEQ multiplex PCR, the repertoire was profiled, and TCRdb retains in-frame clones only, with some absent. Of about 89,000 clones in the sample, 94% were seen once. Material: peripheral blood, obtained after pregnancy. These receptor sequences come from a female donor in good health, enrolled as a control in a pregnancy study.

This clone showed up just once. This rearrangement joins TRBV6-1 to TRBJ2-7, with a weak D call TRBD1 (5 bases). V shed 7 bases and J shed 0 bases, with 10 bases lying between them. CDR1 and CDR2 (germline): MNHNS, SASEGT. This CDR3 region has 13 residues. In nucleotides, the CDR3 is TGTGCCAGCACAACAGGTAGCTCCTACGAGCAGTACTTC. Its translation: CASTTGSSYEQYF.

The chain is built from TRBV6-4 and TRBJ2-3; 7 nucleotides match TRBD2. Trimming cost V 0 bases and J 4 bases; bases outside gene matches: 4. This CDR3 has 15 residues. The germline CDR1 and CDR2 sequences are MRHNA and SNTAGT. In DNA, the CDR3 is TGTGCCAGCAGTGACTCTGCTAGCGGTGCAGATACGCAGTATTTT. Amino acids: CASSDSASGADTQYF.

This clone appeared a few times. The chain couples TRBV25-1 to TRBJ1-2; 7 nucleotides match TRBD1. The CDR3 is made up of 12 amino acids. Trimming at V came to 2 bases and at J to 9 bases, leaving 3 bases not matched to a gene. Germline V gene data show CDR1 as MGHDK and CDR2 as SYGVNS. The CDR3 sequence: CASSERDRRYTF. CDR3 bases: TGTGCCAGCAGTGAAAGGGACAGACGCTACACCTTC.

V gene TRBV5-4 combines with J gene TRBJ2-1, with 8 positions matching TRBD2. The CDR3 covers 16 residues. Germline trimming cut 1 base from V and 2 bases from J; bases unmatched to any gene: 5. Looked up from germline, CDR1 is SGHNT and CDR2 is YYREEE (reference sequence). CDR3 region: CASSLSSGSPYNEQFF. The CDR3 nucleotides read TGTGCCAGCAGCTTGTCGAGCGGGAGCCCCTACAATGAGCAGTTCTTC.

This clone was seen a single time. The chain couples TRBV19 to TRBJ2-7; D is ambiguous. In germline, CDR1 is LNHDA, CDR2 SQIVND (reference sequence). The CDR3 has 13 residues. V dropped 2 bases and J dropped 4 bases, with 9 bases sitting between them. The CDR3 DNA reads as TGTGCCAGTAGTATATCAGAGGATTACGAGCAGTACTTC. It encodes CASSISEDYEQYF.

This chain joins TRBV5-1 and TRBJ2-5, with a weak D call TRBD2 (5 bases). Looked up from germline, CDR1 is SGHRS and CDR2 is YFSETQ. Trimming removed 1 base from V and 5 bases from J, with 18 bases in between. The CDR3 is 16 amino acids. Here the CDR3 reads CASSLSVGVMVETQYF. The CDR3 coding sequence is TGCGCCAGCAGCTTGTCGGTGGGAGTGATGGTTGAGACCCAGTACTTC.

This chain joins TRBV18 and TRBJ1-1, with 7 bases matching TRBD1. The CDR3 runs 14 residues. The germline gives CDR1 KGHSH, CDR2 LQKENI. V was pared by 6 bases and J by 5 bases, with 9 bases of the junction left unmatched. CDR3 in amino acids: CASSYSGTDTEAFF. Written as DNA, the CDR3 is TGTGCCAGCTCGTACTCCGGGACAGATACTGAAGCTTTCTTT.

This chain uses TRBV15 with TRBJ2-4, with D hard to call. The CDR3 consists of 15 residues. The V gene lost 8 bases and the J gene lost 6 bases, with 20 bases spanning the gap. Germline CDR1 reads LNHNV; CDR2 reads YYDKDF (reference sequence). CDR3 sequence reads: CATSPFPRLRNIQYF. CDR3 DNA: TGTGCCACCTCTCCTTTCCCCCGACTCAGAAACATTCAGTACTTC.

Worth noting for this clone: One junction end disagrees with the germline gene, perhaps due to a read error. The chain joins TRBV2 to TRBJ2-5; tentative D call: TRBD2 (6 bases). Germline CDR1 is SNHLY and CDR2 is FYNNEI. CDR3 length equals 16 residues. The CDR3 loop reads CASSEDWGDFQETQYF. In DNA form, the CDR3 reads TGTGCCAGCAGCGAAGATTGGGGGGACTTTCAAGAGACCCAGTACTTC.

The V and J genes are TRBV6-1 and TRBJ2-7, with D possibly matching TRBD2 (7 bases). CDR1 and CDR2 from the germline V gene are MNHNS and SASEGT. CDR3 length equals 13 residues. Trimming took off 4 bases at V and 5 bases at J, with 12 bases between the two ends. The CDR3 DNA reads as TGTGCCAGCAGTGTCCAGGGGAGGGACGAGCAGTACTTC. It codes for CASSVQGRDEQYF.

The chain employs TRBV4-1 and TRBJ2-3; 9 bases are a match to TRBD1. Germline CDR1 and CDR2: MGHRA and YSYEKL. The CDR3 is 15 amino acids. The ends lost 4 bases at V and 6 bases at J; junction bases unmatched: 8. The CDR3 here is CASSPSTGGTDTQYF. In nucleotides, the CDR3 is TGCGCCAGCAGCCCTTCGACAGGGGGGACGGATACGCAGTATTTT.

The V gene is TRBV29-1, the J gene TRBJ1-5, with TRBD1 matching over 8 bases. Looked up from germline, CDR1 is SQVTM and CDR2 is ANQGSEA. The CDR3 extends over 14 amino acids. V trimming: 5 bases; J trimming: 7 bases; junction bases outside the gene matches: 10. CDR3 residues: CSVSTTGVDQPQHF. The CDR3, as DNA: TGCAGCGTTTCGACGACAGGGGTTGACCAGCCCCAGCATTTT.

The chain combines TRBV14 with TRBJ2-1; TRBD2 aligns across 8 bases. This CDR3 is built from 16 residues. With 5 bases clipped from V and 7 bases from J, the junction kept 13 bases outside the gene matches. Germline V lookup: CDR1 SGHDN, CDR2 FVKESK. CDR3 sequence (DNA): TGTGCCAGCAGCTCGTATAGCGGGACGACTATGAATGAGCAGTTCTTC. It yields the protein CASSSYSGTTMNEQFF.

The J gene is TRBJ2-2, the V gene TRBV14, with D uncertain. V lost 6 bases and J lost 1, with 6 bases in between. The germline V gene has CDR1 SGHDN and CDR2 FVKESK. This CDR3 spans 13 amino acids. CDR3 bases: TGTGCCAGCAGACATATGAACACCGGGGAGCTGTTTTTT. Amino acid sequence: CASRHMNTGELFF.

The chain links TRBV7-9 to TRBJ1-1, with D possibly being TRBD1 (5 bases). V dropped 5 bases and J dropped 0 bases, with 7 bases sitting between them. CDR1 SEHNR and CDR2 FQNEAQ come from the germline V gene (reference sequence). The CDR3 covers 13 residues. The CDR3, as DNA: TGTGCCAGCAGCGAGGACATGAACACTGAAGCTTTCTTT. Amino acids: CASSEDMNTEAFF.